What follows are 14 T cell receptor beta chains derived from one specimen sequenced in a study of cytomegalovirus exposure and HLA in healthy donors. PCR was performed using 60 Vbeta and 13 Jbeta primers. Assay used: immunoSEQ multiplex PCR; TCRdb lists only in-frame clones, some missing. This table lists approximately 50,000 clones. What was sequenced was PBMCs. The receptors stem from a man between 18 and 29 years old in good health and CMV-seropositive.

V gene TRBV5-1 combines with J gene TRBJ2-5, with D perhaps TRBD1 (6 bases). This CDR3 contains 15 residues. Trimming took off 3 bases at V and 2 bases at J, with 14 bases between the two ends. Germline CDR1 reads SGHRS; CDR2 reads YFSETQ. The CDR3 region has the DNA TGCGCCAGCAGCTCACTACAGGGCCTTCAAGAGACCCAGTACTTC. Its protein product is CASSSLQGLQETQYF.

The genes are TRBV9 and TRBJ2-5; D uncertain. The ends were cut back, 4 bases at V and 5 bases at J, with 9 bases in the middle. CDR1 is SGDLS, CDR2 YYNGEE, per germline. The length of the CDR3 is 12 residues. The DNA of the CDR3 is TGTGCCAGCAGCACAGCAGAGGAGACCCAGTACTTC. It translates to CASSTAEETQYF.

The V call is TRBV18, the J call TRBJ2-1; unclear D gene. In germline, CDR1 is KGHSH, CDR2 LQKENI. The CDR3 totals 13 residues. V was clipped by 5 bases and J by 9 bases, with 14 bases between them. CDR3 sequence: CASSALPVAEQFF. As DNA, the CDR3 is TGTGCCAGCTCAGCCCTCCCAGTCGCTGAGCAGTTCTTC.

The chain employs TRBV6-4 and TRBJ2-7, with 7 nucleotides matching TRBD1. The CDR3 has 17 residues. Trimming took 7 bases from V and 0 from J; bases not matched to a gene: 15. CDR1 and CDR2 from the germline V gene are MRHNA and SNTAGT. Written as DNA, the CDR3 is TGTGCCAGCATTCCCCTGTCGGACAGGTTGAGCTCCTACGAGCAGTACTTC. Amino acids: CASIPLSDRLSSYEQYF.

J is TRBJ2-2 and V is TRBV19; the match to TRBD1 covers 8 bases. CDR1 and CDR2 (germline): LNHDA, SQIVND (reference sequence). This CDR3 contains 20 residues. The J segment lost 4 bases and the V segment lost 5 bases, leaving 21 bases of the junction unmatched. CDR3 bases: TGTGCCAGTAGTTATAGGACAGGGCTGTTACCGGGCCGAGGCACCGGGGAGCTGTTTTTT. Its translation: CASSYRTGLLPGRGTGELFF. Complete variable domain (other parts from reference TRBV19 and TRBJ2-2): DGGITQSPKYLFRKEGQNVTLSCEQNLNHDAMYWYRQDPGQGLRLIYYSQIVNDFQKGDIAEGYSVSREKKESFPLTVTSAQKNPTAFYLCASSYRTGLLPGRGTGELFFGEGSRLTVL.

The chain links TRBV6-4 to TRBJ2-1, with 7 nucleotides matching TRBD2. Unmatched junction bases numbered 8, after V lost 3 bases and J lost 3 bases. The CDR3 is 16 amino acids. Germline V gene sequence: CDR1 MRHNA, CDR2 SNTAGT. For the CDR3, the DNA is TGTGCCAGCAGTGATCGGGGTAGCGGGCGCTACAATGAGCAGTTCTTC. Protein: CASSDRGSGRYNEQFF.

The J gene is TRBJ1-1, the V gene TRBV5-5; possibly TRBD1 for D (6 bases). The V end lost 1 base, the J end lost 4 bases, and 17 bases lay between the germline ends. Per the germline V gene, CDR1 is SGHKS and CDR2 is YYEKEE (reference sequence). This CDR3 region has 16 residues. The CDR3 region has the DNA TGTGCCAGCAGCTTGTCCGGGGGGCGATGGAGCACTGAAGCTTTCTTT. Translating gives CASSLSGGRWSTEAFF.

This chain uses TRBV6-1 with TRBJ1-6, with unresolved D. The CDR3 has 15 residues. Trimming removed 2 bases at V and 7 bases at J, with 12 bases between. Germline V gene lookup returns CDR1 MNHNS and CDR2 SASEGT. The DNA of the CDR3 is TGTGCCAGCAGTGAAAATCGCAGGCTGAATTCACCCCTCCACTTT. This gives the protein CASSENRRLNSPLHF.

The chain is built from TRBV6-1 and TRBJ2-7; weak D call: TRBD2 (5 bases). CDR1 and CDR2 from the germline V gene are MNHNS and SASEGT. The CDR3 is 12 residues long. V was shortened by 1 base and J by 6 bases, with 7 bases between the two germline ends. CDR3: CASSEERGEQYF. The DNA for the CDR3 is TGTGCCAGCAGTGAAGAACGGGGCGAGCAGTACTTC.

The chain couples TRBV29-1 to TRBJ2-1, with 8 positions matching TRBD2. The CDR3 extends over 15 amino acids. Germline lookup yields CDR1 SQVTM and CDR2 ANQGSEA. V lost 1 base to trimming and J lost 6 bases; unmatched junction nucleotides: 8. The CDR3 coding sequence is TGCAGCGTTGAAGGGGGGGCTAGCGGGTTCAATGAGCAGTTCTTC. Its protein product is CSVEGGASGFNEQFF.

The rearrangement joins TRBV28 to TRBJ1-4; 7 bases are a match to TRBD1. With V trimmed by 1 base and J by 7 bases, 9 bases remained unmatched. The germline V gene encodes CDR1 MDHEN and CDR2 SYDVKM. This CDR3 is built from 16 residues. The CDR3 coding sequence is TGTGCCAGCAGTTTATCCCAAGGGGGCGCGAGTGAAAAACTGTTTTTT. It specifies CASSLSQGGASEKLFF.

The chain combines TRBV6-5 with TRBJ2-7, with 9 bases lining up with TRBD1. The CDR3 sequence is 14 residues long. After removal of 6 bases from V and 3 bases from J, the junction contained 6 bases not matched to a gene. CDR1 and CDR2 (germline): MNHEY, SVGAGI. CDR3 residues: CASSRDRVGYEQYF. The DNA of the CDR3 is TGTGCCAGCAGCCGGGACAGGGTTGGCTACGAGCAGTACTTC.

The CDR3 DNA follows: TGTGCCAGCAGCGCCGATCAACCGACACTCTATGGCTACACCTTC. Translated: CASSADQPTLYGYTF. V gene TRBV21-1 combines with J gene TRBJ1-2; TRBD1 is taken as the D call from the table, unchecked against the DNA. TRBV21-1 is a recognized pseudogene. CDR3 length equals 15 residues.

The rearrangement joins TRBV30 to TRBJ2-4, with 9 bases fitting TRBD1. This CDR3 is built from 16 residues. The V gene end was trimmed by 0 bases and the J gene end by 2 bases; junction bases not matched to a gene: 5. In germline, CDR1 is GTSNPN, CDR2 SVGIG (reference sequence). CDR3 region: CAWSVGTGYSKNIQYF. The CDR3 bases are TGTGCCTGGAGTGTAGGGACAGGGTATTCCAAAAACATTCAGTACTTC.